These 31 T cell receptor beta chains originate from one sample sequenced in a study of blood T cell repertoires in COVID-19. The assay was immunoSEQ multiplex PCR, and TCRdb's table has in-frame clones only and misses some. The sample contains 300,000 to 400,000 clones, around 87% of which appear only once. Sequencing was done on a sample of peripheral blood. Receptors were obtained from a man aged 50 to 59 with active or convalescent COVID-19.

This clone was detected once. CDR3 sequence: CASSFLGQGGNEQFF. The CDR3 region has the DNA TGTGCCAGCAGTTTTTTGGGACAGGGGGGCAATGAGCAGTTCTTC. The chain joins TRBV27 to TRBJ2-1; 11 bases align to TRBD1. The CDR3 is 15 residues long. Per the germline V gene, CDR1 is MNHEY and CDR2 is SMNVEV (reference sequence). V gave up 3 bases and J gave up 6 bases; unmatched junction bases: 4.

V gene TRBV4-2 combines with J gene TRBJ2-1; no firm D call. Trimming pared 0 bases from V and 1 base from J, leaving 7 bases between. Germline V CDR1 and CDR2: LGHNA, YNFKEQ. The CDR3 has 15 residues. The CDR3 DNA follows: TGTGCCAGCAGCCAAGAGCGGCAATCCTACAATGAGCAGTTCTTC. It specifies CASSQERQSYNEQFF.

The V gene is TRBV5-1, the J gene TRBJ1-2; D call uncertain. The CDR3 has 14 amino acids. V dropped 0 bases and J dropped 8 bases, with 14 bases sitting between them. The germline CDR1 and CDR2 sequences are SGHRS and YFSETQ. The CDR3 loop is CASSLAVGSSGYTF. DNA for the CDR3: TGCGCCAGCAGCTTGGCCGTGGGGAGTTCCGGCTACACCTTC. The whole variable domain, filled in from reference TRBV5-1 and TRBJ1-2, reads KAGVTQTPRYLIKTRGQQVTLSCSPISGHRSVSWYQQTPGQGLQFLFEYFSETQRNKGNFPGRFSGRQFSNSRSEMNVSTLELGDSALYLCASSLAVGSSGYTFGSGTRLTVV.

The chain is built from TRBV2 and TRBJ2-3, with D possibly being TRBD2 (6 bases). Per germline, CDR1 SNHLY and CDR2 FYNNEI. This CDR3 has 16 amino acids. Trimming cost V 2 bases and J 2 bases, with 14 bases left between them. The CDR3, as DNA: TGTGCCAGCAGTGAATTGGACTACCCGAACACAGATACGCAGTATTTT. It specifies CASSELDYPNTDTQYF.

The CDR3 reads CASSQDTGLMAGELFF. CDR3 bases: TGCGCCAGCAGCCAAGATACGGGATTGATGGCCGGGGAGCTGTTTTTT. This chain connects TRBV4-3 to TRBJ2-2, with D possibly being TRBD2 (5 bases). The germline CDR1 and CDR2 sequences are LGHNA and YSLEER. Trimming pared 0 bases from V and 6 bases from J, leaving 14 bases between. This CDR3 is built from 16 residues.

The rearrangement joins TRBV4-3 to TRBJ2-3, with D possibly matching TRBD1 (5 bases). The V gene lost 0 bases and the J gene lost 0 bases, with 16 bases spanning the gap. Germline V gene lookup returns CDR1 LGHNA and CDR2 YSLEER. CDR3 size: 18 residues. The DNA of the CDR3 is TGCGCCAGCAGCCAAGATATAGGGGCGAGGCTAAGCACAGATACGCAGTATTTT. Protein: CASSQDIGARLSTDTQYF.

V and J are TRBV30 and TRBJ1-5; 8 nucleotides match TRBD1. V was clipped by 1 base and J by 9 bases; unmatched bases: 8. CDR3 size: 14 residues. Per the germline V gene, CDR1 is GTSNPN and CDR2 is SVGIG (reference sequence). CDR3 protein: CAWSGRDRGRPQHF. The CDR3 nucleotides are TGTGCCTGGAGTGGTCGCGACAGGGGTCGGCCCCAGCATTTT.

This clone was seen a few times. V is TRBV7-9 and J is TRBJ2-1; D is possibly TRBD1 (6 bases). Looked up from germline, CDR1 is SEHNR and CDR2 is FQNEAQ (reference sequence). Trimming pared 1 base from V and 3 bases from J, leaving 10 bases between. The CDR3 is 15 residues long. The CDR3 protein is CASSLGQGFYNEQFF. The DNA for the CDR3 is TGTGCCAGCAGCTTAGGTCAGGGGTTCTACAATGAGCAGTTCTTC.

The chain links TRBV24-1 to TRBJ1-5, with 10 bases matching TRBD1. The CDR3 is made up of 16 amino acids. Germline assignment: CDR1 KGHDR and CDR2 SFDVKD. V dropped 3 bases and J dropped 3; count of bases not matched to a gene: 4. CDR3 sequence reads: CATSDRDRGNNQPQHF. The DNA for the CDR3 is TGTGCCACCAGTGATCGGGACAGGGGCAACAATCAGCCCCAGCATTTT.

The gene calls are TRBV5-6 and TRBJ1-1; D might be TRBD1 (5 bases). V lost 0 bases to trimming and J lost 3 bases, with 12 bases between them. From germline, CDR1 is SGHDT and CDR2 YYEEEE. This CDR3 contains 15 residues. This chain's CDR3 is CASSLVGREDTEAFF. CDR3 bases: TGTGCCAGCAGCTTGGTTGGCAGGGAAGACACTGAAGCTTTCTTT.

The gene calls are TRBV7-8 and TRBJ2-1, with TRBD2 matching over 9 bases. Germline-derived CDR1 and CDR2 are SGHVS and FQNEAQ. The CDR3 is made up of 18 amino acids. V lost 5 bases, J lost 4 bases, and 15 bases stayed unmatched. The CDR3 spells CASSPAVGSGGVYNEQFF. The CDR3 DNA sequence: TGTGCCAGCAGCCCAGCGGTCGGTAGCGGGGGAGTATACAATGAGCAGTTCTTC.

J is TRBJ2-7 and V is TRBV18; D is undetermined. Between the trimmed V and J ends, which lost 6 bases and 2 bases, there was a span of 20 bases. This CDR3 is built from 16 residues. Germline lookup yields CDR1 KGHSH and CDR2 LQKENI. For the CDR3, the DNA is TGTGCCAGCTCGCCCTCCGAACTCCGTTTTGCCTACGAGCAGTACTTC. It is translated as CASSPSELRFAYEQYF.

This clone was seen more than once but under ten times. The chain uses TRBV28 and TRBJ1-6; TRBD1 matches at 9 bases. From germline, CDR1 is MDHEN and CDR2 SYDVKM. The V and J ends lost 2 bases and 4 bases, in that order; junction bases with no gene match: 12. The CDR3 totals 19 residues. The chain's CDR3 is CASSLGPGQGFHYNSPLHF. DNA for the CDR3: TGTGCCAGCAGTTTAGGCCCGGGACAGGGCTTCCATTATAATTCACCCCTCCACTTT.

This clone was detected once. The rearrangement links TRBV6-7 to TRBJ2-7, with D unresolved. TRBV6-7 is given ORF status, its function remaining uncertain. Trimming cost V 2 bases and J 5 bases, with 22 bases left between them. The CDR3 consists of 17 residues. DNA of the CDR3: TGTGCCAGCAGTTACCCCACCCTGATGTCATCGAGCCACGAGCAGTACTTC. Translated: CASSYPTLMSSSHEQYF.

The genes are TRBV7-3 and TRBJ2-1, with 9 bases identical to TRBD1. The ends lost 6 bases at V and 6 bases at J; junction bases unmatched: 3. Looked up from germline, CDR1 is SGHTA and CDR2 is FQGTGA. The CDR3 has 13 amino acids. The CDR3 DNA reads TGTGCCAGCAGGGGGACAGGGTCCAATGAGCAGTTCTTC. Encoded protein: CASRGTGSNEQFF. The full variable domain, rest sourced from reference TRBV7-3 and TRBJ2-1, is GAGVSQTPSNKVTEKGKYVELRCDPISGHTALYWYRQSLGQGPEFLIYFQGTGAADDSGLPNDRFFAVRPEGSVSTLKIQRTERGDSAVYLCASRGTGSNEQFFGPGTRLTVL.

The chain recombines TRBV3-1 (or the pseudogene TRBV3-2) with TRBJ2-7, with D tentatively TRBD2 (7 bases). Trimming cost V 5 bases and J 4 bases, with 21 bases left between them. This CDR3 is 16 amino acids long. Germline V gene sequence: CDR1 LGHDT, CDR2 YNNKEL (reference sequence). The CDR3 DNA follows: TGTGCCAGCAGCATCCGCGGGGGCGGGAGAACTTACGAGCAGTACTTC. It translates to CASSIRGGGRTYEQYF.

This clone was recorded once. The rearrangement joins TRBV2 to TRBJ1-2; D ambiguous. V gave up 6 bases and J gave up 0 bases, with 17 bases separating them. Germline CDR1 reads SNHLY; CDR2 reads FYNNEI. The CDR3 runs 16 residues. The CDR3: CASRWEGLLTNYGYTF. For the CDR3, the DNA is TGTGCCAGCAGGTGGGAGGGCTTATTGACTAACTATGGCTACACCTTC.

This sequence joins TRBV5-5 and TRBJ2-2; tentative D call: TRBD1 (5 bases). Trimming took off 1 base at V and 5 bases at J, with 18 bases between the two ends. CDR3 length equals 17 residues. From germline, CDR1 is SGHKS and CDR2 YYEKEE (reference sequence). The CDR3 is CASSLSSVQGWTGELFF. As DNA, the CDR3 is TGTGCCAGCAGCTTGAGTAGTGTGCAGGGTTGGACCGGGGAGCTGTTTTTT.

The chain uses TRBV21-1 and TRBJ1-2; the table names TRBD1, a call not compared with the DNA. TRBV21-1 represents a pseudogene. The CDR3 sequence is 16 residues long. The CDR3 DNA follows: TGTGCCAGCAGCAAAGGTTCAGGGGACAGGGACTATGGCTACACCTTC. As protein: CASSKGSGDRDYGYTF.

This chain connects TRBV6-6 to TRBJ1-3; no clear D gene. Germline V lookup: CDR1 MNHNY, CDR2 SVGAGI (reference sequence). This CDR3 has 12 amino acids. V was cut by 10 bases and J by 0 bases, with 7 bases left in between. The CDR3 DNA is TGTGCCACCGTCAGCTCTGGAAACACCATATATTTT. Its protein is CATVSSGNTIYF.

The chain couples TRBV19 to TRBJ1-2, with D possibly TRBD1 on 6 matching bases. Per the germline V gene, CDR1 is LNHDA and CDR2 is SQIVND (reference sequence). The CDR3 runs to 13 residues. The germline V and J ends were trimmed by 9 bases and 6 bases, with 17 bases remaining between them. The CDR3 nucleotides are TGTGCCAGCCAGTTTTCTGGGACACATGGCTACACCTTC. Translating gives CASQFSGTHGYTF.

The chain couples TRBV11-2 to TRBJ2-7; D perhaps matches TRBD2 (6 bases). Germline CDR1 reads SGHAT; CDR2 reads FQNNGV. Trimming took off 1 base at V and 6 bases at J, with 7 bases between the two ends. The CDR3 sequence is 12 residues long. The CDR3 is CASSLATSEQYF. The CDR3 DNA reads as TGTGCCAGCAGCTTAGCGACTAGCGAGCAGTACTTC. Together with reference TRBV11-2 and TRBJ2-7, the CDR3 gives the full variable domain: EAGVAQSPRYKIIEKRQSVAFWCNPISGHATLYWYQQILGQGPKLLIQFQNNGVVDDSQLPKDRFSAERLKGVDSTLKIQPAKLEDSAVYLCASSLATSEQYFGPGTRLTVT.

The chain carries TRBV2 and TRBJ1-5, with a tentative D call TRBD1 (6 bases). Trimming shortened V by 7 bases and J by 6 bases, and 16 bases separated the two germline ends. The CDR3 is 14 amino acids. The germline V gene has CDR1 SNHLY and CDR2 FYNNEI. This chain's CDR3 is CASTPGQGSQPQHF. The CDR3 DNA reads TGTGCCAGCACCCCGGGGCAGGGGAGTCAGCCCCAGCATTTT.

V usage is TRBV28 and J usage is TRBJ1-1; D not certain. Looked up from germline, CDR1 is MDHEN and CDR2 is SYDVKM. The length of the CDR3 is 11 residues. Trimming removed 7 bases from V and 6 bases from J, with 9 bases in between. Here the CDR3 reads CASTLGSEAFF. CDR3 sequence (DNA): TGTGCCAGCACCCTCGGGTCTGAAGCTTTCTTT.

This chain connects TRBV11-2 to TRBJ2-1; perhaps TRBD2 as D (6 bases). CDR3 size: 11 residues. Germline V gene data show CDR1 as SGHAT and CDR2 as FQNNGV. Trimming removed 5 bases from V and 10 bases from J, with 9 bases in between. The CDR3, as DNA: TGTGCCAGCAGCCCCGCGGGGGAGCAGTTCTTC. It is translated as CASSPAGEQFF. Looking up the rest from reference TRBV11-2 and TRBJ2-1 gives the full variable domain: EAGVAQSPRYKIIEKRQSVAFWCNPISGHATLYWYQQILGQGPKLLIQFQNNGVVDDSQLPKDRFSAERLKGVDSTLKIQPAKLEDSAVYLCASSPAGEQFFGPGTRLTVL.

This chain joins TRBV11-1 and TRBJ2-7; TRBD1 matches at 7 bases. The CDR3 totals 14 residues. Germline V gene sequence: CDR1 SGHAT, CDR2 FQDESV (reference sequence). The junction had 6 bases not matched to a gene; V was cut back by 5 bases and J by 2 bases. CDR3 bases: TGTGCCAGCAGCCTTGACAGGGAACCCTACGAGCAGTACTTC. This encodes CASSLDREPYEQYF.

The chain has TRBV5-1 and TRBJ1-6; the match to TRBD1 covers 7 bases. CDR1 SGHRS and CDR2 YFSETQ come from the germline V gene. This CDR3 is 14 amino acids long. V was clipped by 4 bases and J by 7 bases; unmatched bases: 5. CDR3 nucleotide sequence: TGCGCCAGCAGCCCCGGGACAGCCAATTCACCCCTCCACTTT. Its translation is CASSPGTANSPLHF.

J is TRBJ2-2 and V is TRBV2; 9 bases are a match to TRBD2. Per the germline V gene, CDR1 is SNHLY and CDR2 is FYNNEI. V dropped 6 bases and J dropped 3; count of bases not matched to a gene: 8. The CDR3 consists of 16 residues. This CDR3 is CASSLLAGADTGELFF. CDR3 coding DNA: TGTGCCAGCAGCCTCTTAGCGGGAGCGGACACCGGGGAGCTGTTTTTT.

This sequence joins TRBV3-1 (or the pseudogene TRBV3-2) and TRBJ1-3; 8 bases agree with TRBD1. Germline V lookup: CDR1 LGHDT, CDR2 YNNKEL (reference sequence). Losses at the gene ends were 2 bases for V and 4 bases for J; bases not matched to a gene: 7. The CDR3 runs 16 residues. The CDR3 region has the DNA TGTGCCAGCAGCCAACGGGACAGGATCTTCGGAAACACCATATATTTT. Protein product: CASSQRDRIFGNTIYF.

Here the CDR3 reads CASSVQGYSGNTIYF. CDR3 bases: TGTGCCAGCAGCGTGCAGGGATATTCAGGAAACACCATATATTTT. The V call is TRBV9, the J call TRBJ1-3; possibly TRBD1 for D (5 bases). CDR3 size: 15 residues. CDR1 and CDR2 from the germline V gene are SGDLS and YYNGEE. V lost 2 bases, J lost 4 bases, and 13 bases lay in between.

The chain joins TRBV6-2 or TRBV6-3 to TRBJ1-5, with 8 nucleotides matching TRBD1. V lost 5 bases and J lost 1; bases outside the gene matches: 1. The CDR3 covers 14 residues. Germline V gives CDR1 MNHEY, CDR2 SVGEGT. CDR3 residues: CASSQGASNQPQHF. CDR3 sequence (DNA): TGTGCCAGCAGTCAGGGGGCCAGCAATCAGCCCCAGCATTTT.